The 26 T cell receptor beta chains given below trace back to one sample, sequenced in a study of post-analysis software for immune sequencing data. Whole-study results and caveats: Relative to controls, patients had a handful of TRBV segments at higher frequency, with TRBV5-6, TRBV5-1 and TRBV20-1 among these.

Prepared TCR beta cDNA libraries contained unique molecular identifiers. TCRdb passed the PCR reads through MiXCR, listing each CDR3 protein once. The sample includes around 700,000 distinct CDR3 sequences, roughly three fifths of them seen just once. Which antigens these TCRs recognize remains unknown. Sequencing was performed on blood. The source of these receptors is a girl aged 2 to 10 with multiple sclerosis.

A few counts support this clonotype. The CDR3, as DNA: TGTGCCAGCAGCGTTCGACTAGCGGGGGGATACTTTGATGAGCAGTTCTTC. It encodes CASSVRLAGGYFDEQFF. The chain joins TRBV7-2 to TRBJ2-1; 13 bases match TRBD2. In germline, CDR1 is SGHTA, CDR2 FQGNSA. V shed 5 bases, J shed 8 bases, and the junction held 12 bases outside the gene matches. CDR3 length equals 17 residues.

This chain links TRBV5-4 with TRBJ2-1; 10 bases match TRBD1. CDR1 is SGHNT and CDR2 is YYREEE in the germline V gene (reference sequence). J gave up 5 bases and V 4 bases, and 6 bases lay outside the gene matches. The CDR3 is made up of 15 amino acids. The DNA of the CDR3 is TGTGCCAGCAGCACCGGGGGACAGGGGAACAATGAGCAGTTCTTC. Translated, it gives CASSTGGQGNNEQFF.

This clonotype is a singleton in its sample. The rearrangement links TRBV4-3 to TRBJ2-1; 9 bases agree with TRBD2. The germline V gene has CDR1 LGHNA and CDR2 YSLEER. The CDR3 consists of 17 residues. The junction had 11 bases not matched to a gene; V was cut back by 3 bases and J by 5 bases. CDR3 residues: CASSHRGSGGFDNEQFF. CDR3 DNA: TGCGCCAGCAGCCATCGGGGTAGCGGGGGATTCGACAATGAGCAGTTCTTC.

This clonotype was found once. The rearrangement uses TRBV29-1 and TRBJ1-4; 7 bases agree with TRBD1. Germline V gives CDR1 SQVTM, CDR2 ANQGSEA. The CDR3 has 14 residues. Trimming cost V 6 bases and J 6 bases; bases outside gene matches: 10. For the CDR3, the DNA is TGCAGCGTCCCAGGGGGAGGTGAGGATGAAAAACTGTTTTTT. It translates to CSVPGGGEDEKLFF.

This clonotype has only a few counts. The J gene is TRBJ2-5, the V gene TRBV27; 7 positions match TRBD1. The DNA end favors TRBJ2-7, so the J call may be wrong. The CDR3 runs 13 residues. Germline CDR1 MNHEY, CDR2 SMNVEV (reference sequence). The CDR3 DNA follows: TGTGCCAGCAGTACGACAGGGCCAGGCGAGCAGTACTTC. Residues: CASSTTGPGEQYF.

The chain links TRBV29-1 to TRBJ2-5; D is tentatively TRBD1 or TRBD2 (5 bases each). The V end lost 3 bases, the J end lost 2 bases, and 13 bases lay between the germline ends. CDR1 and CDR2 (germline): SQVTM, ANQGSEA. This CDR3 contains 14 residues. This chain's CDR3 is CSVEPRGKQETQYF. The CDR3 nucleotides read TGCAGCGTTGAGCCCCGGGGCAAGCAAGAGACCCAGTACTTC.

The genes are TRBV29-1 and TRBJ2-1; D might be TRBD2 (6 bases). Germline V gene data show CDR1 as SQVTM and CDR2 as ANQGSEA. V was cut by 4 bases and J by 8 bases, with 15 bases left in between. The CDR3 is made up of 13 amino acids. CDR3 protein: CSVGPRGSYEQFF. Written as DNA, the CDR3 is TGCAGCGTTGGCCCCCGGGGGTCCTATGAGCAGTTCTTC.

Regarding this clonotype: Its ends do not fully match the called genes, so a read error is possible. The chain has TRBV6-2 or TRBV6-3 and TRBJ2-7; no reliable D call. Germline loops: CDR1 MNHEY, CDR2 SVGEGT. The CDR3 runs to 13 residues. Here the CDR3 reads CASSLVGFYEQYF. The CDR3 DNA reads TGCGCCAGCAGTTTGGTGGGGTTCTACGAGCAGTACTTC.

This clonotype has only a few counts. This chain connects TRBV12-3 or TRBV12-4 to TRBJ2-7; no firm D call. Between the trimmed V and J ends, which lost 4 bases and 4 bases, there was a span of 17 bases. There are 15 residues in the CDR3. CDR3 residues: CASSSNPRAEYEQYF. The DNA for the CDR3 is TGTGCCAGCAGTTCAAACCCCCGGGCGGAATACGAGCAGTACTTC.

J is TRBJ2-3 and V is TRBV29-1; perhaps TRBD2 as D (6 bases). The CDR3 totals 12 residues. In germline, CDR1 is SQVTM, CDR2 ANQGSEA. Trimming stripped 7 bases from V and 5 bases from J, with 13 bases between. In nucleotides, the CDR3 is TGCAGCGCCTCCAACGGGGGAGATACGCAGTATTTT. This translates into CSASNGGDTQYF.

J is TRBJ1-2 and V is TRBV9; D unresolved. With 6 bases removed from V and 1 base from J, the gap between germline ends came to 10 bases. This CDR3 is 13 amino acids long. CDR1 is SGDLS, CDR2 YYNGEE, per germline. The CDR3 loop reads CASTSEGNYGYTF. The CDR3 bases are TGTGCCAGCACCTCAGAGGGTAACTATGGCTACACCTTC. The entire variable domain, with the rest obtained from reference TRBV9 and TRBJ1-2, is as follows: DSGVTQTPKHLITATGQRVTLRCSPRSGDLSVYWYQQSLDQGLQFLIQYYNGEERAKGNILERFSAQQFPDLHSELNLSSLELGDSALYFCASTSEGNYGYTFGSGTRLTVV.

The rearrangement joins TRBV7-8 to TRBJ2-1, with TRBD2 matching over 13 bases. J gave up 5 bases and V 6 bases, and 4 bases lay outside the gene matches. Germline-derived CDR1 and CDR2 are SGHVS and FQNEAQ. CDR3 size: 15 residues. The CDR3, as DNA: TGTGCCAGCAGTTTACTAGCGGGAGGGCACAATGAGCAGTTCTTC. The encoded protein is CASSLLAGGHNEQFF. Looking up the rest from reference TRBV7-8 and TRBJ2-1 gives the full variable domain: GAGVSQSPRYKVAKRGQDVALRCDPISGHVSLFWYQQALGQGPEFLTYFQNEAQLDKSGLPSDRFFAERPEGSVSTLKIQRTQQEDSAVYLCASSLLAGGHNEQFFGPGTRLTVL.

The gene calls are TRBV5-1 and TRBJ1-1; D remains unclear. CDR1 and CDR2 from the germline V gene are SGHRS and YFSETQ. The V end lost 1 base, the J end lost 5 bases, and 12 bases lay between the germline ends. CDR3 length equals 14 residues. CDR3 in DNA: TGCGCCAGCAGCTTGATTCTTGAGGGAACTGAAGCTTTCTTT. This sequence encodes CASSLILEGTEAFF.

The chain is built from TRBV15 and TRBJ1-1; no clear D. Germline loops: CDR1 LNHNV, CDR2 YYDKDF (reference sequence). The CDR3 is 13 residues long. V was pared by 1 base and J by 1 base, with 4 bases between. The CDR3 coding sequence is TGTGCCACCAGCAGAGGACAGAACACTGAAGCTTTCTTT. The encoded protein is CATSRGQNTEAFF.

The rearrangement joins TRBV20-1 to TRBJ2-7, with a tentative D call TRBD1 (5 bases). The CDR3 spans 14 residues. Deletions cut 6 bases from V and 4 bases from J, with 19 bases between. Germline V gives CDR1 DFQATT, CDR2 SNEGSKA (reference sequence). Here the CDR3 reads CSAAAGHSGYEQYF. CDR3 sequence (DNA): TGCAGTGCGGCAGCCGGACACTCCGGGTACGAGCAGTACTTC.

The CDR3 DNA is TGTGCCAGTAGCGGTCCTGGAGGACTAGATTCCTACAATGAGCAGTTCTTC. This encodes CASSGPGGLDSYNEQFF. This rearrangement joins TRBV2 to TRBJ2-1; 7 bases are shared with TRBD2. With 9 bases clipped from V and 1 base from J, the junction kept 15 bases outside the gene matches. There are 17 residues in the CDR3. CDR1 is SNHLY, CDR2 FYNNEI, per germline. Filled out from reference TRBV2 and TRBJ2-1, the complete variable domain reads EPEVTQTPSHQVTQMGQEVILRCVPISNHLYFYWYRQILGQKVEFLVSFYNNEISEKSEIFDDQFSVERPDGSNFTLKIRSTKLEDSAMYFCASSGPGGLDSYNEQFFGPGTRLTVL.

Notes on this clonotype: Sequence at one end of the junction differs from germline and may be a read error. The gene calls are TRBV5-1 and TRBJ2-2, with 9 bases aligning to TRBD1. The CDR3 has 17 residues. Germline CDR1 reads SGHRS; CDR2 reads YFSETQ. The CDR3 nucleotides read TGCGCCAGCGGCTTGCCTACAGGGGGCCAGAGCACCGGGGAGCTGTTTTTT. Protein sequence: CASGLPTGGQSTGELFF. The variable domain in full, completed from reference TRBV5-1 and TRBJ2-2, reads KAGVTQTPRYLIKTRGQQVTLSCSPISGHRSVSWYQQTPGQGLQFLFEYFSETQRNKGNFPGRFSGRQFSNSRSEMNVSTLELGDSALYLCASGLPTGGQSTGELFFGEGSRLTVL.

Comment on this clonotype: A junction end diverges from the germline sequence, so it may reflect a read error. The chain is built from TRBV6-5 and TRBJ1-2, with D maybe TRBD1 (5 bases). This CDR3 spans 15 amino acids. Germline-derived CDR1 and CDR2 are MNHEY and SVGAGI. CDR3: CAGSSRRRGDYGYTF. In DNA form, the CDR3 reads TGTGCCGGCAGTTCACGGAGGAGAGGGGACTATGGCTACACCTTC.

The chain links TRBV2 to TRBJ1-1; perhaps TRBD1 as D (6 bases). V was shortened by 7 bases and J by 0 bases, with 12 bases between the two germline ends. This CDR3 is 14 amino acids long. CDR1 and CDR2 (germline): SNHLY, FYNNEI. DNA of the CDR3: TGTGCCAGCACCCTGGGACATCTGAACACTGAAGCTTTCTTT. Protein: CASTLGHLNTEAFF. The variable domain in full, with the rest retrieved from reference TRBV2 and TRBJ1-1, is EPEVTQTPSHQVTQMGQEVILRCVPISNHLYFYWYRQILGQKVEFLVSFYNNEISEKSEIFDDQFSVERPDGSNFTLKIRSTKLEDSAMYFCASTLGHLNTEAFFGQGTRLTVV.

The rearrangement joins TRBV20-1 to TRBJ2-5, with 7 nucleotides matching TRBD1. The trim removed 2 bases at V and 0 bases at J, leaving 9 bases unmatched. This CDR3 is 16 amino acids long. The germline CDR1 and CDR2 sequences are DFQATT and SNEGSKA (reference sequence). CDR3 bases: TGCAGTGCTAGACCAAACAGGGGCAGAAACCAAGAGACCCAGTACTTC. Translating it yields CSARPNRGRNQETQYF.

This chain joins TRBV6-6 and TRBJ2-5, with D perhaps assigned TRBD1 or TRBD2 (5 bases each). The germline V gene encodes CDR1 MNHNY and CDR2 SVGAGI (reference sequence). This CDR3 comprises 13 residues. V lost 5 bases and J 5 bases, leaving 12 bases between the germline ends. The chain's CDR3 is CASSPGPGETQYF. Here the CDR3 DNA reads TGTGCCAGCAGTCCGGGGCCAGGGGAGACCCAGTACTTC.

The chain links TRBV4-3 to TRBJ2-4; maybe TRBD1 (6 bases). The J call is in doubt because the DNA end fits TRBJ2-5 better. Germline V CDR1 and CDR2: LGHNA, YSLEER. The CDR3 has 16 residues. CDR3 DNA sequence: TGCGCCAGCAGCCAAGATCTGGGGACACTGCAAGAGACCCAGTACTTC. It yields the protein CASSQDLGTLQETQYF.

This clonotype was found a few times. This rearrangement joins TRBV7-9 to TRBJ2-5, with TRBD1 identical over 8 bases. The germline CDR1 and CDR2 sequences are SEHNR and FQNEAQ (reference sequence). V dropped 7 bases and J dropped 0; count of bases not matched to a gene: 7. The CDR3 sequence is 15 residues long. The CDR3 DNA sequence: TGTGCCAGCACCCCACCGGACAGGGACCAAGAGACCCAGTACTTC. This gives the protein CASTPPDRDQETQYF.

The CDR3 is CASSQERGTFATNEKLFF. In nucleotides, the CDR3 is TGCGCCAGCAGCCAAGAGAGGGGGACATTCGCAACTAATGAAAAACTGTTTTTT. This chain links TRBV4-1 with TRBJ1-4; possible D gene TRBD1, 6 bases. The CDR3 has 18 residues. The germline V gene has CDR1 MGHRA and CDR2 YSYEKL. V lost 0 bases, J lost 0 bases, and 14 bases lay in between.

In its sample, this clonotype was seen a few times. The chain links TRBV7-9 to TRBJ2-1; D is ambiguous. The CDR3 contains 15 residues. Germline V gives CDR1 SEHNR, CDR2 FQNEAQ (reference sequence). V gave up 4 bases and J gave up 6 bases, with 16 bases separating them. DNA of the CDR3: TGTGCCAGCAGCTCCCCAGTTAGGGTTCGCAATGAGCAGTTCTTC. Translated: CASSSPVRVRNEQFF.

A remark on this clonotype: Compared with germline, one end of the junction differs, possibly owing to a read error. V and J are TRBV7-2 and TRBJ2-1, with TRBD2 identical over 9 bases. The CDR3 is 16 residues long. Germline V gene lookup returns CDR1 SGHTA and CDR2 FQGNSA. CDR3 region: CASSHQAGGSYSEQFF. CDR3 coding DNA: TGTGCCAGCAGCCACCAAGCGGGGGGCTCCTACAGTGAGCAGTTCTTC.